This T cell receptor (beta chain) was captured in a study of CD8 T cells in Susac syndrome. Study-wide background: Clinically active disease was present in about 6 of the sequenced Susac syndrome patients. Eight of these patients were in remission. Treatment status at blood draw for the Susac syndrome patients was therapy-naive, corticosteroids, or intravenous immunoglobulin alone.

This CDR3 is built from 16 residues. The V and J ends lost 0 bases and 0 bases, in that order; junction bases with no gene match: 5. Germline values: CDR1 MGHRA, CDR2 YSYEKL. Random hexamers served to reverse transcribe roughly 0.45 to 1 ug RNA. Amplification of TCR beta CDR3 was carried out by immunoSEQ multiplex PCR, which covered 54 Vbeta and 13 Jbeta segments. In TCRdb, the immunoSEQ multiplex PCR reads were re-called with MiXCR into one record per CDR3 protein. The sample includes roughly 150,000 distinct CDR3 sequences, around 95% of them seen just once. The rearrangement links TRBV4-1 to TRBJ2-7; the match to TRBD1 covers 7 bases. This TCR was recovered from a human donor with Susac syndrome. The material sequenced was CD4+ T cells from PBMCs. CDR3 DNA: TGCGCCAGCAGCCAAGACGGGACAGTCTCCTCCTACGAGCAGTACTTC. Protein sequence: CASSQDGTVSSYEQYF.